This T cell receptor beta chain was recorded in a study of monozygotic twins with inflammatory bowel disease. Germline CDR1 is SGHRS and CDR2 is YFSETQ. The CDR3 is 15 amino acids. UMIs with a 6-nucleotide sample barcode were added by template switching. TCRdb reprocessed the 5' RACE reads and keeps a single row for each CDR3 protein, giving no DNA. Recorded here are approximately 400,000 distinct CDR3 sequences; the top ten clones represent 2% to 3%. Sequenced input: blood. This chain uses TRBV5-1 with TRBJ2-3. The sequence was collected from a human donor with ulcerative colitis or Crohn's disease, or a healthy co-twin of an affected twin (not recorded which). This CDR3 reads CASSLDGITADTQYF.